A single sample gave rise to the 17 T cell receptor beta chains below, sequenced in a study of blood T cell repertoires in COVID-19. The assay was immunoSEQ multiplex PCR, and TCRdb's table has in-frame clones only and misses some. The repertoire holds some 80,000 clones, with around 83% as singletons. Sequenced input: peripheral blood. The receptors were sampled from a human donor in a cohort sampled during active COVID-19.

The rearrangement links TRBV2 to TRBJ2-2; D gene uncertain. The germline V gene encodes CDR1 SNHLY and CDR2 FYNNEI. V lost 2 bases and J 4 bases, leaving 5 bases between the germline ends. The CDR3 extends over 13 amino acids. CDR3 sequence: CASSERRTGELFF. For the CDR3, the DNA is TGTGCCAGCAGTGAACGTCGCACCGGGGAGCTGTTTTTT.

This clone was counted a single time. The chain uses TRBV5-1 and TRBJ1-4, with D perhaps matching TRBD1 (5 bases). The V end lost 0 bases, the J end lost 8 bases, and 11 bases lay between the germline ends. The CDR3 loop spans 14 amino acids. The germline V gene encodes CDR1 SGHRS and CDR2 YFSETQ. CDR3 bases: TGCGCCAGCAGCTTGGTTGGGGGGGTGGAAAAACTGTTTTTT. It encodes CASSLVGGVEKLFF.

Written as DNA, the CDR3 is TGCGCCAGCAGCTTGGCCAGTTACAATGAGCAGTTCTTC. The encoded protein is CASSLASYNEQFF. This chain joins TRBV5-1 and TRBJ2-1, with D unclear. Germline V CDR1 and CDR2: SGHRS, YFSETQ. The CDR3 covers 13 residues. Trimming stripped 0 bases from V and 4 bases from J, with 5 bases between.

The chain links TRBV5-1 to TRBJ2-5; TRBD2 agrees at 15 bases. The CDR3 length is 18 residues. The V segment lost 0 bases and the J segment 1 base; nucleotides outside the gene matches: 4. Looked up from germline, CDR1 is SGHRS and CDR2 is YFSETQ. The DNA of the CDR3 is TGCGCCAGCAGCTTGGGGGGACTAGCGGGAGGCTCCCAAGAGACCCAGTACTTC. Its protein is CASSLGGLAGGSQETQYF.

This sequence joins TRBV6-1 and TRBJ1-4, with D perhaps matching TRBD1 (5 bases). Germline lookup yields CDR1 MNHNS and CDR2 SASEGT. This CDR3 spans 14 amino acids. The V end was cut by 3 bases, the J end by 6 bases, with 11 bases between. CDR3 nucleotide sequence: TGTGCCAGCAGTGACACGGTAGGGGATGAAAAACTGTTTTTT. Translating it yields CASSDTVGDEKLFF.

This clone was counted between two and nine times. This chain connects TRBV6-1 to TRBJ1-5; D call uncertain. Germline CDR1 and CDR2: MNHNS and SASEGT. The V gene lost 1 base and the J gene lost 7 bases, with 11 bases spanning the gap. The CDR3 runs to 14 residues. CDR3 residues: CASSEVREGQPQHF. The CDR3 coding sequence is TGTGCCAGCAGTGAAGTGAGGGAGGGACAGCCCCAGCATTTT.

The V gene is TRBV30, the J gene TRBJ2-3, with D possibly TRBD1 on 6 matching bases. Germline V gene data show CDR1 as GTSNPN and CDR2 as SVGIG (reference sequence). V lost 2 bases, J lost 4 bases, and 10 bases lay in between. This CDR3 is 13 amino acids long. CDR3 sequence (DNA): TGTGCCTGGAGTACAGGGAAAGCAGATACGCAGTATTTT. It translates to CAWSTGKADTQYF.

This chain connects TRBV11-3 to TRBJ2-7; D ambiguous. Trimming cost V 2 bases and J 0 bases, with 5 bases left between them. In germline, CDR1 is SGHNT, CDR2 YENEEA. CDR3 size: 13 residues. CDR3: CASSLQASYEQYF. In nucleotides, the CDR3 is TGTGCCAGCAGCTTACAGGCCTCCTACGAGCAGTACTTC.

This chain connects TRBV6-2 or TRBV6-3 to TRBJ2-5; 9 nucleotides line up with TRBD2. CDR3 length equals 15 residues. J lost 5 bases, V lost 5 bases, and 9 bases had no gene match. Germline V gives CDR1 MNHEY, CDR2 SVGEGT. CDR3 loop: CASSARAGGTETQYF. The CDR3 DNA sequence: TGTGCCAGCAGTGCCAGGGCGGGGGGGACGGAGACCCAGTACTTC.

The rearrangement links TRBV28 to TRBJ2-3; D is unclear. The CDR3 runs 12 residues. With 4 bases removed from V and 3 bases from J, the gap between germline ends came to 5 bases. Germline-derived CDR1 and CDR2 are MDHEN and SYDVKM. CDR3 sequence reads: CASSSRTDTQYF. In nucleotides, the CDR3 is TGTGCCAGCAGTTCCCGGACAGATACGCAGTATTTT. Full variable domain (rest looked up from reference TRBV28 and TRBJ2-3): DVKVTQSSRYLVKRTGEKVFLECVQDMDHENMFWYRQDPGLGLRLIYFSYDVKMKEKGDIPEGYSVSREKKERFSLILESASTNQTSMYLCASSSRTDTQYFGPGTRLTVL.

This chain uses TRBV14 with TRBJ2-7, with D possibly being TRBD2 (7 bases). Per germline, CDR1 SGHDN and CDR2 FVKESK. The CDR3 is made up of 15 amino acids. V was clipped by 1 base and J by 0 bases, with 10 bases between them. The CDR3, as DNA: TGTGCCAGCAGCCAAGGGGCGGGGGCCTCCTACGAGCAGTACTTC. Encoded protein: CASSQGAGASYEQYF.

CDR3 in amino acids: CASSPRPQGSTGELFF. The CDR3, as DNA: TGCGCCAGCAGCCCTCGACCCCAGGGATCTACCGGGGAGCTGTTTTTT. The J gene is TRBJ2-2, the V gene TRBV5-1; maybe TRBD1 (5 bases). CDR1 SGHRS and CDR2 YFSETQ come from the germline V gene. V was trimmed by 4 bases and J by 5 bases, leaving 18 bases between them. This CDR3 has 16 amino acids.

The chain links TRBV18 to TRBJ1-5, with 10 bases matching TRBD1. Trimming cost V 2 bases and J 6 bases; bases outside gene matches: 4. Germline V CDR1 and CDR2: KGHSH, LQKENI. The CDR3 totals 15 residues. The CDR3 protein is CASSPMGDRGQPQHF. DNA of the CDR3: TGTGCCAGCTCACCAATGGGGGACAGGGGTCAGCCCCAGCATTTT.

V gene TRBV28 combines with J gene TRBJ2-1; 8 bases agree with TRBD1. The CDR3 length is 15 residues. Germline CDR1 and CDR2: MDHEN and SYDVKM. The V gene end was trimmed by 6 bases and the J gene end by 6 bases; junction bases not matched to a gene: 10. CDR3 in DNA: TGTGCCAGCAGATCTTCCCCACAGGGGGTCAATGAGCAGTTCTTC. Residues: CASRSSPQGVNEQFF.

In DNA form, the CDR3 reads TGTGCCAGCAGTGACGGTCCCTACGAGCAGTACTTC. Protein: CASSDGPYEQYF. The chain couples TRBV2 to TRBJ2-7, with no clear D. CDR1 SNHLY and CDR2 FYNNEI come from the germline V gene. The CDR3 is 12 residues long. V gave up 3 bases and J gave up 2 bases, with 5 bases separating them.

This chain connects TRBV11-2 to TRBJ2-4, with 9 bases identical to TRBD1. Germline V gives CDR1 SGHAT, CDR2 FQNNGV. The CDR3 is made up of 17 amino acids. The V and J ends lost 6 bases and 5 bases, in that order; junction bases with no gene match: 14. The CDR3 DNA sequence: TGTGCCAGCAGTCCTCTTGGGACAGGGAGTAGGGAAAACATTCAGTACTTC. As protein: CASSPLGTGSRENIQYF.

The chain is built from TRBV6-5 and TRBJ2-1; 7 bases match TRBD2. CDR1 MNHEY and CDR2 SVGAGI come from the germline V gene. With 0 bases clipped from V and 3 bases from J, the junction kept 5 bases outside the gene matches. This CDR3 spans 16 amino acids. This CDR3 is CASSYSGGRNYNEQFF. CDR3 nucleotides: TGTGCCAGCAGTTACTCGGGAGGGCGAAACTACAATGAGCAGTTCTTC.